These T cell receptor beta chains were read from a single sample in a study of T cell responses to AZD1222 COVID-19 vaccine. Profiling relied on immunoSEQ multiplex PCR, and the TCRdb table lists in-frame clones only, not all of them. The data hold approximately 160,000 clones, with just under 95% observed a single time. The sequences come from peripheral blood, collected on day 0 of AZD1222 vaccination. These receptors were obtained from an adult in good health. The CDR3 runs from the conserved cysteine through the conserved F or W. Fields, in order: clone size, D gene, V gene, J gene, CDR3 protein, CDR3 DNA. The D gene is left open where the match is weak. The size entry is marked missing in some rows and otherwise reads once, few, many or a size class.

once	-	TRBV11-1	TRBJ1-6	CASSLARGRDSPLHF	TGTGCCAGCAGCTTAGCCAGGGGACGTGATTCACCCCTCCACTTT
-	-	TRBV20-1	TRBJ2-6	CSASPLSGANVLTF	TGCAGTGCTAGTCCCCTCTCTGGGGCCAACGTCCTGACTTTC
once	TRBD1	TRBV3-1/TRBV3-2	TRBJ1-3	CASSPRTGSGNTIYF	TGTGCCAGCAGCCCCCGGACAGGCTCTGGAAACACCATATATTTT
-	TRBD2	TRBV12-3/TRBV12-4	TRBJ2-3	CASSVAGSDTQYF	TGTGCCAGCAGTGTAGCGGGGTCAGATACGCAGTATTTT
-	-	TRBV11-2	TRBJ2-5	CASSPRVAGETQYF	TGTGCCAGCAGCCCTCGCGTGGCGGGAGAGACCCAGTACTTC
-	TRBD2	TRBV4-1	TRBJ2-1	CASSQEGTSRSYNEQFF	TGCGCCAGCAGCCAAGAGGGGACTAGCAGGTCCTACAATGAGCAGTTCTTC
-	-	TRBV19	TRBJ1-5	CASSMGVGRNQPQHF	TGTGCCAGTAGTATGGGGGTAGGGCGCAATCAGCCCCAGCATTTT
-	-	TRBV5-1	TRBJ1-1	CASSPQRGARTEAFF	TGCGCCAGCAGCCCCCAGAGGGGGGCAAGGACTGAAGCTTTCTTT
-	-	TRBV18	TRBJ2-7	CASSAGGHEQYF	TGTGCCAGCTCCGCCGGAGGGCACGAGCAGTACTTC
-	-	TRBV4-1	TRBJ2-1	CASSQVPNEQFF	TGCGCCAGCAGCCAAGTCCCCAATGAGCAGTTCTTC
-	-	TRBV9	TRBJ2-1	CASSVESGNYNEQFF	TGTGCCAGCAGCGTAGAAAGCGGAAACTACAATGAGCAGTTCTTC
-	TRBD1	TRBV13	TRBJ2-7	CASSLGGQGAHEQYF	TGTGCCAGCAGCTTAGGGGGACAGGGGGCCCACGAGCAGTACTTC
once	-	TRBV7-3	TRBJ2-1	CASSPRRDDEQFF	TGTGCCAGCAGCCCTCGGAGGGACGATGAGCAGTTCTTC
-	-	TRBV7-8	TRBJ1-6	CASSFGGRNSPLHF	TGTGCCAGCAGCTTTGGGGGGAGGAATTCACCCCTCCACTTT
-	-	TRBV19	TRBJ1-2	CASSILTLTPYGYTF	TGTGCCAGTAGTATACTAACGCTCACCCCCTATGGCTACACCTTC
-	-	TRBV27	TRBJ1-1	CASSRNGRTNTEAFF	TGTGCCAGCAGTCGCAACGGACGGACGAACACTGAAGCTTTCTTT
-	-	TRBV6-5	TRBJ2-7	CASSTWEDSYEQYF	TGTGCCAGCAGCACATGGGAAGACTCCTACGAGCAGTACTTC
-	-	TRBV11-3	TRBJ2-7	CASNLGGPGYEQYF	TGTGCCAGTAACCTTGGTGGGCCCGGCTACGAGCAGTACTTC
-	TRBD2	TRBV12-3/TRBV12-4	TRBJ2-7	CASSPAGDEQYF	TGTGCCAGCAGTCCCGCGGGGGACGAGCAGTACTTC
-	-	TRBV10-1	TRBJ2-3	CASKGGKETDTQYF	TGCGCCTCTAAGGGGGGCAAGGAAACAGATACGCAGTATTTT
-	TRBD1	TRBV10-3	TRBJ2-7	CAISQTGAYEQYF	TGTGCCATCAGCCAAACAGGGGCCTACGAGCAGTACTTC
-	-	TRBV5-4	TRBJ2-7	CASSLQFSYEQYF	TGTGCCAGCAGCTTGCAGTTCTCCTACGAGCAGTACTTC
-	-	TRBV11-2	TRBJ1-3	CASSLEPGNTIYF	TGTGCCAGCAGCTTAGAGCCCGGAAACACCATATATTTT
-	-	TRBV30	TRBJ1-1	CAWSALTEITEAFF	TGTGCCTGGAGTGCCCTAACAGAAATAACTGAAGCTTTCTTT
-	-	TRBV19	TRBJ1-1	CASSRRRSTWDTEAFF	TGTGCCAGTAGCCGCCGTAGATCCACCTGGGACACTGAAGCTTTCTTT
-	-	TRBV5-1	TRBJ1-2	CASKDRDYYGYTF	TGCGCCAGCAAAGATAGGGATTACTATGGCTACACCTTC
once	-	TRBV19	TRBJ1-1	CASNTNTEAFF	TGTGCCAGTAACACGAACACTGAAGCTTTCTTT
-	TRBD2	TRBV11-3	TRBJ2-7	CASSSGLAGGPSPYEQYF	TGTGCCAGCAGCTCAGGACTAGCGGGGGGTCCAAGCCCCTACGAGCAGTACTTC
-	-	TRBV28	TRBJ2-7	CASTSPSYEQYF	TGTGCCAGCACCTCGCCTTCCTACGAGCAGTACTTC
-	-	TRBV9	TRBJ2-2	CASPDWENTGELFF	TGTGCCAGCCCGGACTGGGAGAACACCGGGGAGCTGTTTTTT
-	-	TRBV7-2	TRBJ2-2	CASSPTEGSGELFF	TGTGCCAGCAGCCCTACAGAGGGATCCGGGGAGCTGTTTTTT
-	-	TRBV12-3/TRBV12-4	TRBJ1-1	CASTLNTEAFF	TGTGCCAGCACCCTTAACACTGAAGCTTTCTTT
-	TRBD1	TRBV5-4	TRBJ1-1	CASSSRTGWNTEAFF	TGTGCCAGCAGCTCCCGGACAGGTTGGAACACTGAAGCTTTCTTT
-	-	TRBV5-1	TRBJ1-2	CASSPAGVGYTF	TGCGCCAGCAGCCCTGCAGGGGTAGGCTACACCTTC
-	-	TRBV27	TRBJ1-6	CASSPDFSYNSPLHF	TGTGCCAGCAGTCCGGACTTCTCCTATAATTCACCCCTCCACTTT
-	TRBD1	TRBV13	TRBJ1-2	CASSSTIGTAFNYGYTF	TGTGCCAGCAGCTCTACTATCGGGACAGCTTTTAACTATGGCTACACCTTC
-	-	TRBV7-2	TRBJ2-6	CASSSASGANVLTF	TGTGCCAGCAGCTCGGCGTCTGGGGCCAACGTCCTGACTTTC
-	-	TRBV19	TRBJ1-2	CASRLGGTNYGYTF	TGTGCCAGTAGATTGGGGGGGACTAACTATGGCTACACCTTC
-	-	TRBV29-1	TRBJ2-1	CSVASSITGGNEQFF	TGCAGCGTCGCATCTAGTATTACAGGAGGCAATGAGCAGTTCTTC
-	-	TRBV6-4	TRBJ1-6	CASSASPISPLHF	TGTGCCAGCAGTGCTAGTCCCATTTCACCCCTCCACTTT
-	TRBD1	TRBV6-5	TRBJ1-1	CASSYSIEGASEAFF	TGTGCCAGCAGTTACTCGATCGAGGGGGCCTCTGAAGCTTTCTTT
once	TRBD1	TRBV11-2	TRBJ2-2	CASSLHPGGTGTGELFF	TGTGCCAGCAGCTTACACCCCGGCGGGACAGGGACCGGGGAGCTGTTTTTT
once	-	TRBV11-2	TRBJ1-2	CASSVQPYGYTF	TGTGCCAGCAGCGTACAGCCCTATGGCTACACCTTC
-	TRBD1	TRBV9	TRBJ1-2	CASSVGVSGGLSDYGYTF	TGTGCCAGCAGCGTAGGGGTGTCAGGGGGCCTGTCGGACTATGGCTACACCTTC
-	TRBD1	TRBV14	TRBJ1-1	CASSQDSSTGWMNTEAFF	TGTGCCAGCAGCCAAGATTCCTCGACAGGGTGGATGAACACTGAAGCTTTCTTT
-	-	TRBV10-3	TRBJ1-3	CAISRGSGNTIYF	TGTGCCATCTCCCGAGGCTCTGGAAACACCATATATTTT
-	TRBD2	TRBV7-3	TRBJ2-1	CASSLGLPSGDNEQFF	TGTGCCAGCAGCTTAGGGCTTCCTAGCGGGGACAATGAGCAGTTCTTC
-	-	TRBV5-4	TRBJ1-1	CASSSYRDTEAFF	TGTGCCAGCAGCTCCTACAGGGACACTGAAGCTTTCTTT
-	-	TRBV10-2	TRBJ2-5	CASMGGRGETQYF	TGCGCCAGCATGGGCGGCAGGGGAGAGACCCAGTACTTC